This entry concerns a single TCR beta chain. What it binds is not known. The treatment was: roughly 11-day PBMC culture with coronavirus spike peptide pools or control peptides (ViraFEST assay). These data are taken from a study of vaccination and CD4 T cells after COVID-19. Trimming pared 3 bases from V and 5 bases from J, leaving 11 bases between. Germline lookup yields CDR1 DFQATT and CDR2 SNEGSKA (reference sequence). The CDR3 length is 13 residues. With the Oncomine TCR Beta short-read assay, DNA from cultured CD4+ T cells was sequenced. TCRdb re-called the PCR reads with MiXCR, one entry per CDR3 protein. The sample records tens of thousands of distinct CDR3 sequences, over 40% being singletons. Study-wide results and limits: Spike mono-reactivity was found in 304 of the 307 vaccine-specific clones identified in convalescent patients.

The V and J genes are TRBV20-1 and TRBJ1-5, with a weak D call TRBD1 (5 bases). The sequence was collected from a human donor who had recovered from COVID-19. The sample was CD4+ T cells from blood, cultured in vitro. Here the CDR3 DNA reads TGCAGTGCTAGCGGGGCCCCTCATCAGCCCCAGCATTTT. Translating it yields CSASGAPHQPQHF.